The 12 T cell receptor beta chains listed next were all sequenced from one sample in a study of glioma-infiltrating T cells after dendritic cell vaccination. Clones were sequenced by immunoSEQ multiplex PCR, and TCRdb holds only the in-frame ones, with some missing. The profile shows tens of thousands of clones, around 85% of them singletons. Time point defined: after dendritic cell vaccination, including at tumor progression/relapse. Sequences were derived from blood, sampled after dendritic cell vaccination. These receptors came from a human donor with glioblastoma.

The chain carries TRBV6-6 and TRBJ2-2; 9 bases fit TRBD1. The trim removed 4 bases at V and 4 bases at J, leaving 7 bases unmatched. The CDR3 runs to 16 residues. Germline V gives CDR1 MNHNY, CDR2 SVGAGI (reference sequence). CDR3 in DNA: TGTGCCAGCAGTTCCGAACAGGGGGCGGGCACCGGGGAGCTGTTTTTT. Its protein is CASSSEQGAGTGELFF.

This chain uses TRBV4-3 with TRBJ1-6, with 7 bases identical to TRBD1. The junction had 4 bases not matched to a gene; V was cut back by 3 bases and J by 5 bases. This CDR3 region has 15 residues. Germline CDR1 is LGHNA and CDR2 is YSLEER. The CDR3 DNA is TGCGCCAGCAGCCATGGGACAGCTAATAATTCACCCCTCCACTTT. Translated: CASSHGTANNSPLHF.

The rearrangement links TRBV27 to TRBJ1-6; D perhaps matches TRBD1 (5 bases). The CDR3 loop spans 15 amino acids. Germline V CDR1 and CDR2: MNHEY, SMNVEV (reference sequence). V shed 6 bases and J shed 7 bases, with 16 bases lying between them. The CDR3 region is CASSPGEGWNSPLHF. The CDR3 nucleotides are TGTGCCAGCAGCCCCGGGGAGGGGTGGAATTCACCCCTCCACTTT.

The chain links TRBV19 to TRBJ1-6; possibly TRBD1 for D (5 bases). The CDR3 spans 15 residues. V lost 6 bases and J lost 0, with 9 bases in between. Germline loops: CDR1 LNHDA, CDR2 SQIVND (reference sequence). This chain's CDR3 is CASRVDSSYNSPLHF. The CDR3 DNA reads as TGTGCCAGTAGGGTTGACAGCTCCTATAATTCACCCCTCCACTTT. The entire variable domain, with the rest obtained from reference TRBV19 and TRBJ1-6, is as follows: DGGITQSPKYLFRKEGQNVTLSCEQNLNHDAMYWYRQDPGQGLRLIYYSQIVNDFQKGDIAEGYSVSREKKESFPLTVTSAQKNPTAFYLCASRVDSSYNSPLHFGNGTRLTVT.

The chain combines TRBV18 with TRBJ1-4; TRBD1 agrees at 7 bases. CDR1 is KGHSH, CDR2 LQKENI, per germline. This CDR3 spans 14 amino acids. V lost 1 base to trimming and J lost 6 bases; unmatched junction nucleotides: 2. DNA for the CDR3: TGTGCCAGCTCACCACGCCAGGGGGATGAAAAACTGTTTTTT. Protein: CASSPRQGDEKLFF.

The CDR3 bases are TGTGCCAGCAGCTTAATCAGCGTATACGGGTTTAGCACAGATACGCAGTATTTT. It is translated as CASSLISVYGFSTDTQYF. This chain connects TRBV7-9 to TRBJ2-3; no definite D call. Germline assignment: CDR1 SEHNR and CDR2 FQNEAQ (reference sequence). This CDR3 has 18 residues. Trimming removed 2 bases at V and 0 bases at J, with 18 bases between.

This rearrangement joins TRBV14 to TRBJ2-1, with a possible D match to TRBD1 (5 bases). The germline gives CDR1 SGHDN, CDR2 FVKESK. Deletions cut 4 bases from V and 1 base from J, with 14 bases between. The CDR3 is made up of 16 amino acids. The chain's CDR3 is CASSPLAGWSYNEQFF. Written as DNA, the CDR3 is TGTGCCAGCAGCCCATTGGCAGGGTGGTCCTACAATGAGCAGTTCTTC.

This chain joins TRBV27 and TRBJ2-3; no clear D. Germline lookup yields CDR1 MNHEY and CDR2 SMNVEV (reference sequence). The CDR3 length is 14 residues. The ends were cut back, 4 bases at V and 3 bases at J, with 11 bases in the middle. CDR3 in DNA: TGTGCCAGCAGTTCTCGACAAATTACAGATACGCAGTATTTT. It is translated as CASSSRQITDTQYF.

Ten or more counts support this clone. The chain has TRBV7-4 and TRBJ1-3, with 11 bases identical to TRBD1. Germline values: CDR1 SGHVT, CDR2 SQSDAQ. J gave up 3 bases and V 4 bases, and 2 bases lay outside the gene matches. This CDR3 region has 15 residues. The CDR3 DNA reads TGTGCCAGCAGCTGGACAGGGGGCGATGGAAACACCATATATTTT. Amino acid sequence: CASSWTGGDGNTIYF. Full variable domain (missing parts from reference TRBV7-4 and TRBJ1-3): GAGVSQSPRYKVAKRGRDVALRCDSISGHVTLYWYRQTLGQGSEVLTYSQSDAQRDKSGRPSGRFSAERPERSVSTLKIQRTEQGDSAVYLCASSWTGGDGNTIYFGEGSWLTVV.

Comment on this clone: The sample contains more than one DNA sequence encoding this CDR3. The CDR3 is CASSLQGSGNQPQHF. DNA of the CDR3: TGCGCCAGCAGCCTCCAGGGTTCGGGCAATCAGCCCCAGCATTTT. V is TRBV4-1 and J is TRBJ1-5; TRBD1 is a possible D gene (5 bases). CDR1 and CDR2 from the germline V gene are MGHRA and YSYEKL. V lost 4 bases, J lost 2 bases, and 12 bases lay in between. The CDR3 loop spans 15 amino acids.

The V gene is TRBV4-1, the J gene TRBJ1-5; 8 bases fit TRBD1. Germline V CDR1 and CDR2: MGHRA, YSYEKL. The CDR3 is 16 residues long. The trim removed 0 bases at V and 1 base at J, leaving 2 bases unmatched. The chain's CDR3 is CASSQEQGVSNQPQHF. CDR3 in DNA: TGCGCCAGCAGCCAAGAACAGGGGGTAAGCAATCAGCCCCAGCATTTT.

This chain connects TRBV7-2 to TRBJ1-1; weak D call: TRBD1 (5 bases). Germline-derived CDR1 and CDR2 are SGHTA and FQGNSA. The CDR3 extends over 14 amino acids. With 6 bases removed from V and 4 bases from J, the gap between germline ends came to 15 bases. The CDR3 sequence is CASRGGGSATEAFF. As DNA, the CDR3 is TGTGCCAGCAGGGGCGGGGGGTCGGCCACTGAAGCTTTCTTT. The variable domain in full, with the rest retrieved from reference TRBV7-2 and TRBJ1-1, is GAGVSQSPSNKVTEKGKDVELRCDPISGHTALYWYRQSLGQGLEFLIYFQGNSAPDKSGLPSDRFSAERTGGSVSTLTIQRTQQEDSAVYLCASRGGGSATEAFFGQGTRLTVV.